This is a list of T cell receptor beta chains from one sample in a study of cytomegalovirus exposure and HLA in healthy donors. TCRdb's table, derived via immunoSEQ multiplex PCR, lists solely in-frame clones and lacks some. The table shows roughly 130,000 clones, with more than 80% occurring only once. Material for sequencing was PBMCs. These receptors came from a man aged 35 to 55 in good health and CMV-seronegative. Each CDR3 is given with its conserved first and last residue. D genes are given only for firm matches. For some rows the clone size is stated as once, few or many, or as a class when expanded; others skip it.

j_call clone_size d_call v_call cdr3_nt cdr3_aa
TRBJ2-3 NA TRBD2 TRBV30 TGTGCCTGGAGTGTAGCACGGACTAGCGGGAGTTGGGGCACAGATACGCAGTATTTT CAWSVARTSGSWGTDTQYF
TRBJ2-7 NA NA TRBV5-1 TGCGCCAGCAGCCCGGATCGGACAGGGAGGGTGGACGAGCAGTACTTC CASSPDRTGRVDEQYF
TRBJ1-2 NA NA TRBV10-3 TGTGCCATCAGTGAGTCCAGGACAGTATATGGCTACACCTTC CAISESRTVYGYTF
TRBJ1-1 many TRBD1 TRBV28 TGTGCCAGCAGTTTACCCATACAGGGGATGACTGAAGCTTTCTTT CASSLPIQGMTEAFF
TRBJ2-1 NA NA TRBV6-1 TGTGCCAGCAGTGAAGGTGCTAGCAGAAACAATGAGCAGTTCTTC CASSEGASRNNEQFF
TRBJ1-2 NA NA TRBV2 TGTGCCAGCGGTCCACTTCACTATGGCTACACCTTC CASGPLHYGYTF
TRBJ1-3 NA NA TRBV30 TGTGCCTGGAGGGGATACGGACAAAACACCATATATTTT CAWRGYGQNTIYF
TRBJ2-5 few NA TRBV6-4 TGTGCCAGCAGTGATTTGGGGACACAAGAGACCCAGTACTTC CASSDLGTQETQYF
TRBJ2-7 NA NA TRBV2 TGTGCCAGCAGAGTACCGCGGGGGCCGGCCTACGAGCAGTACTTC CASRVPRGPAYEQYF
TRBJ1-1 few NA TRBV6-1 TGTGCCAGCAGTGAAAGGCGGATTATTGCCGCTTTCTTT CASSERRIIAAFF
TRBJ2-2 once TRBD1 TRBV7-7 TGTGCCAGCAGCCAAGACAGGGTGGACACCGGGGAGCTGTTTTTT CASSQDRVDTGELFF
TRBJ1-2 NA NA TRBV7-9 TGTGCCAGCGCTATAGGGGCGGCCTTTTATGGCTACACCTTC CASAIGAAFYGYTF
TRBJ1-4 NA TRBD1 TRBV7-6 TGTGCCAGCAGCCCAGGGGGGTCTAATGAAAAACTGTTTTTT CASSPGGSNEKLFF
TRBJ1-1 NA NA TRBV5-4 TGTGCCAGCAGTTCATCTCCGACAGGATCCTGGGTCACTGAAGCTTTCTTT CASSSSPTGSWVTEAFF
TRBJ2-1 NA NA TRBV29-1 TGCAGCGTCGACAGCTCCTACAATGAGCAGTTCTTC CSVDSSYNEQFF
TRBJ2-7 NA NA TRBV19 TGTGCCAGTAGTAGGTCTATAGGGGCCTCCTACGAGCAGTACTTC CASSRSIGASYEQYF
TRBJ2-7 once NA TRBV30 TGTGCCTGGAGTGTACGAAATTGGGGCCTCTACGAGCAGTACTTC CAWSVRNWGLYEQYF
TRBJ2-2 NA TRBD1 TRBV5-1 TGCGCCAGCAGCAACGACAGGGGCCACACCGGGGAGCTGTTTTTT CASSNDRGHTGELFF
TRBJ2-7 NA NA TRBV27 TGTGCCAGCAGACTCCCGTCGTCTTACGAGCAGTACTTC CASRLPSSYEQYF
TRBJ2-2 NA TRBD1 TRBV7-9 TGTGCCACATCGGACAGGGTGAACACCGGGGAGCTGTTTTTT CATSDRVNTGELFF
TRBJ2-1 once TRBD2 TRBV7-7 TGTGCCAGCAGCAAGACTAGCGGGGAGTACAATGAGCAGTTCTTC CASSKTSGEYNEQFF
TRBJ2-7 NA NA TRBV5-1 TGCGCCAGCAGCTTGGGCCGGGACACCTCCTACGAGCAGTACTTC CASSLGRDTSYEQYF
TRBJ2-5 NA TRBD1 TRBV6-6 TGTGCCAGCAGTCCGGACAGGGGGTCCGCAGGGGAGACCCAGTACTTC CASSPDRGSAGETQYF
TRBJ2-7 NA NA TRBV7-6 TGTGCCAGCAGCTCAAACTACGAGCAGTACTTC CASSSNYEQYF
TRBJ1-5 NA TRBD1 TRBV28 TGTGCCAGCAGTGTCGGACAGGGACAAGGGGCCCAGCATTTT CASSVGQGQGAQHF
TRBJ2-7 NA TRBD1 TRBV6-5 TGTGCCAGCAGTTACAGGGACAGTGGCTACGAGCAGTACTTC CASSYRDSGYEQYF
TRBJ2-1 NA TRBD2 TRBV7-3 TGTGCCAGCAGCCAGATAGGACTAGCAGCTAATGAGCAGTTCTTC CASSQIGLAANEQFF